This T cell receptor (beta chain) was sequenced for a study of cytomegalovirus exposure and HLA in healthy donors (dated by TCRdb to about 2017). Study-wide context: The 666 repertoires of the first cohort and the roughly 120 validation repertoires were produced on the same platform, according to a later analysis. The aim of the study was to test whether cataloging public T cell receptors could identify signatures of past pathogen exposure. Along with the approximately 620-subject first cohort, a separate validation cohort of over a hundred different subjects was used. High-throughput TCR immunosequencing, statistical association of individual TCRs with disease status, and machine learning were combined to predict cytomegalovirus infection status.

On the study overall, not on this receptor specifically: In a later analysis, TCRs clustered in the first cohort were found to also tend to co-occur in the roughly 130 validation repertoires, with 94% of cluster scores above 0. A total of about 180 TCR beta chains were listed by the study as associated with cytomegalovirus. A later analysis lacked HLA typing for the validation cohort, so it scored co-occurrence in that cohort across all 120 repertoires. While some public TCRs were present in many individuals, most TCR sequences turned up only very rarely across donors. The authors suggested that the approach could potentially be extended to other disease states and immunological phenotypes. In vitro tests confirmed that a few of the cytomegalovirus-associated TCR beta chains recognize cytomegalovirus antigens. The classifier was reported to diagnose cytomegalovirus status with high specificity and sensitivity in both the original cohort and the validation cohort.

Library preparation was by the immunoSEQ multiplex PCR assay. As for the authors' bioinformatics: A statistical classification framework was built for diagnosing cytomegalovirus status from the catalog of TCR beta chain sequences. The immuneACCESS repertoire file appears here via TCRdb, limited to in-frame rearrangements. These files lack a portion of the clones; in checked studies, under half of the deficit traces to unresolved V genes, and the cause of the others is not known. The DNA gave D and trimming, while V, J and clone size come from that table. This sample holds 220,000 or so clones; approximately 88% were observed only once. Over 12% of the sample goes to the ten largest clones. This clone was picked up one time. It lacks a known antigen. Base quality data are lacking; no much larger clone is found one base away. V is cut back by 5 bases and J by 8 bases, with 7 bases in the junction unmatched. The CDR3 holds 15 amino acids from the cysteine to the phenylalanine. Only the CDR3 portion is preserved as DNA: 45 bases, with reading frame beginning at the first base.

The donors belonged to the validation cohort of over a hundred subjects, which was separate from the approximately 700-subject first cohort. The V gene is TRBV6-7 and the J gene is TRBJ2-1, with TRBD2 matching 12 junction bases. TRBV6-7 is reported as an ORF; its role is uncertain. The sequencing sample was made of PBMCs. The sequence was obtained from a woman aged 25 to 39 in good health and CMV-seropositive. The DNA sequence is as follows: TGTGCCAGCAGTCTAGCGGGAGGGCCCCTCGATGAGCAGTTCTTC. This encodes CASSLAGGPLDEQFF.